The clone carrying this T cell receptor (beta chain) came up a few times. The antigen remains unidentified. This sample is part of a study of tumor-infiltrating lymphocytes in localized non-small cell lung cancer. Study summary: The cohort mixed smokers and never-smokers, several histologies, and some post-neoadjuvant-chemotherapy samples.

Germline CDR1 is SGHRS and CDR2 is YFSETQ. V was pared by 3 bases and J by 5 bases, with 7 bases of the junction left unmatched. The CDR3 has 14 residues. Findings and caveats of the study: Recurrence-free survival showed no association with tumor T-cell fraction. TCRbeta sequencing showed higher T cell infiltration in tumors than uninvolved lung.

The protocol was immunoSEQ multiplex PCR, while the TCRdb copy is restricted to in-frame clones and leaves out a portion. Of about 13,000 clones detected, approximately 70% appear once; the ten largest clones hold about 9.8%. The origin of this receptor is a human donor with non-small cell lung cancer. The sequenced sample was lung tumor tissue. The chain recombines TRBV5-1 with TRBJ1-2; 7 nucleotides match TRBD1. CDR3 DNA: TGCGCCAGCAGCTGGACCGGGACAGATTATGGCTACACCTTC. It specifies CASSWTGTDYGYTF. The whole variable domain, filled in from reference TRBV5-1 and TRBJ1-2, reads KAGVTQTPRYLIKTRGQQVTLSCSPISGHRSVSWYQQTPGQGLQFLFEYFSETQRNKGNFPGRFSGRQFSNSRSEMNVSTLELGDSALYLCASSWTGTDYGYTFGSGTRLTVV.